This TCR beta chain was sequenced for a study of Graves' ophthalmopathy and Graves' hyperthyroidism. Using RNA transcripts, the TCR beta CDR3 regions were amplified. The first round was an RT-PCR with HTBI primers, and the second round was a multiplex PCR. MiXCR, applied by TCRdb to the multiplex PCR reads, yields one record per CDR3 protein. The repertoire holds about 740,000 distinct CDR3 sequences, with 35% to 50% as singletons. Per the germline V gene, CDR1 is LGHNA and CDR2 is YSLEER. This CDR3 is 14 amino acids long. Deletions cut 0 bases from V and 8 bases from J, with 13 bases between. A single count supports this clonotype.

Sequencing input: peripheral blood. This chain connects TRBV4-3 to TRBJ1-2; D is uncertain. The source is an adult man with Graves' ophthalmopathy. The CDR3, as DNA: TGCGCCAGCAGCCAAGATCAGACCGACGGAGGCTACACCTTC. Protein product: CASSQDQTDGGYTF.